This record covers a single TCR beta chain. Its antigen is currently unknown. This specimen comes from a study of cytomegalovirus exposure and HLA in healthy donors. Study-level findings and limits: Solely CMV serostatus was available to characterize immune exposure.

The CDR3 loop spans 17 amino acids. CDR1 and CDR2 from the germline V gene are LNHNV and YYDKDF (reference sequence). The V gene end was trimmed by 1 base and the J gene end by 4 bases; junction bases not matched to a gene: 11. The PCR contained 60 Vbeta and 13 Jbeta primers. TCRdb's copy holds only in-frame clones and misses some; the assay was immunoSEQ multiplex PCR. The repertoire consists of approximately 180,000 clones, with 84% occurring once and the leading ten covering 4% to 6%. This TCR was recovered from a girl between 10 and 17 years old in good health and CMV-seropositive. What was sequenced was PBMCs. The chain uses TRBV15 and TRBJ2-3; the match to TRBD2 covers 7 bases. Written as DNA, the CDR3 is TGTGCCACCAGCAGAGGAGTTGGAGCGGGGAGTTCAGATACGCAGTATTTT. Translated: CATSRGVGAGSSDTQYF.